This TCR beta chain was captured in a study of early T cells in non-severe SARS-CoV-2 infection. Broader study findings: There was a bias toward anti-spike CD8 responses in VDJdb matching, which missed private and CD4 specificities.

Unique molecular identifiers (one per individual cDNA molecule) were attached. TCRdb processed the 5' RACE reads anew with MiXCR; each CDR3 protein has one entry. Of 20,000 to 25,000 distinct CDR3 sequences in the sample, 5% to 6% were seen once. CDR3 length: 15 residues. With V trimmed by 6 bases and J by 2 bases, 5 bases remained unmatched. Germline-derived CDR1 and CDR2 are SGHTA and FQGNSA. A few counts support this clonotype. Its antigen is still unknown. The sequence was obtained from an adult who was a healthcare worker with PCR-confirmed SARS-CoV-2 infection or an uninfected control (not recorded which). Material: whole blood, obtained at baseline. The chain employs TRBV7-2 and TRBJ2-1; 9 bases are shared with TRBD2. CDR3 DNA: TGTGCCAGCAGTGTTTCTAGCGGGGCCTACAATGAGCAGTTCTTC. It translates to CASSVSSGAYNEQFF.